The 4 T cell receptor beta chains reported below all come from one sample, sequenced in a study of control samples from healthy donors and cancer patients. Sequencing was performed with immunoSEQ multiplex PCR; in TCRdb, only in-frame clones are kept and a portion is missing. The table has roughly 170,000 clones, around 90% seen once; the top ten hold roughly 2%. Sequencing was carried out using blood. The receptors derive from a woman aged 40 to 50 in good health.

The CDR3 here is CASSSANREYEQYF. The DNA for the CDR3 is TGTGCCAGCAGTTCGGCCAACCGGGAATACGAGCAGTACTTC. This chain uses TRBV6-6 with TRBJ2-7, with D possibly matching TRBD2 (5 bases). The CDR3 extends over 14 amino acids. The germline V and J ends were trimmed by 4 bases and 4 bases, with 14 bases remaining between them. Germline V CDR1 and CDR2: MNHNY, SVGAGI (reference sequence).

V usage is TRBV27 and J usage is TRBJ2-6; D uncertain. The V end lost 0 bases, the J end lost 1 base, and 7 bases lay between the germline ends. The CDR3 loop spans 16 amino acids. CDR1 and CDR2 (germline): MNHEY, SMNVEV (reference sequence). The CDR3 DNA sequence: TGTGCCAGCAGTTTATCGCCGCCATCTGGGGCCAACGTCCTGACTTTC. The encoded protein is CASSLSPPSGANVLTF.

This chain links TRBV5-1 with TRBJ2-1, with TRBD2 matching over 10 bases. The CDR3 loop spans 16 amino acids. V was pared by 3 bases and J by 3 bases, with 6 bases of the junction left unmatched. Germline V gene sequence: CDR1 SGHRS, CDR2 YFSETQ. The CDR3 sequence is CASSWDASGGYNEQFF. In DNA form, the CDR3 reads TGCGCCAGCAGCTGGGACGCTAGCGGGGGCTACAATGAGCAGTTCTTC.

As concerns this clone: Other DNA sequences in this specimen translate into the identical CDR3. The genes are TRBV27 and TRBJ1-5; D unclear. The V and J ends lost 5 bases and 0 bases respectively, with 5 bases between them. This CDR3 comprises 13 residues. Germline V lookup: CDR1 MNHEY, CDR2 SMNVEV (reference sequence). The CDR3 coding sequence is TGTGCCAGCAGTCCCTATAGCAATCAGCCCCAGCATTTT. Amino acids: CASSPYSNQPQHF.